Described below is a single T cell receptor (beta chain) sequence and its context. The target antigen is unknown. This entry belongs to a study of cytomegalovirus exposure and HLA in healthy donors. This CDR3 is 11 amino acids long. Germline CDR1 SGHNT, CDR2 YENEEA. The V and J ends lost 8 bases and 0 bases respectively, with 3 bases between them. The PCR contained 60 Vbeta and 13 Jbeta primers. Assay: immunoSEQ multiplex PCR; the TCRdb copy retains only in-frame clones and omits some. The sample carries more than 100,000 clones, 73% recorded once. Findings of the study overall: Presence/absence results assume similar sequencing depth per donor, which may not hold. Most TCR sequences were uncommon, yet certain public TCRs appeared in many donors. Reported performance of the classifier showed diagnosis of cytomegalovirus status with high specificity and sensitivity. Certain sequence variants were highly shared and formed a cluster, and this cluster was likely a sequencing artifact.

The receptor was isolated from a woman in her thirties or forties in good health and CMV-seronegative. The specimen was PBMCs. V usage is TRBV11-3 and J usage is TRBJ2-3; D ambiguous. Written as DNA, the CDR3 is TGTGCCAGCCGTAGCACAGATACGCAGTATTTT. Amino acids: CASRSTDTQYF. The whole variable domain, remainder taken from reference TRBV11-3 and TRBJ2-3, is EAGVVQSPRYKIIEKKQPVAFWCNPISGHNTLYWYLQNLGQGPELLIRYENEEAVDDSQLPKDRFSAERLKGVDSTLKIQPAELGDSAVYLCASRSTDTQYFGPGTRLTVL.